Listed below are T cell receptor beta chains from one sample, sequenced in a study of T cells after yellow fever vaccination. TCRdb reanalysed the 5' RACE reads using MiXCR and keeps one entry per CDR3 protein. The table lists just under 600,000 distinct CDR3 sequences, roughly 12% of them singletons. The material sequenced was PBMCs, taken on the day of the yellow fever booster vaccination. Receptor source: a young man who received the YFV17D yellow fever vaccine. The CDR3 runs from the conserved cysteine through the conserved F or W. A D gene is named only where the DNA matches it firmly. Some rows have no size entry. The others give once, few or many, or a class for an expanded clone.

TRBV7-2	TRBJ2-1	TRBD2	NA	TGTGCCAGCAGCTCGAGAGCGGGAGAGTACAATGAGCAGTTCTTC	CASSSRAGEYNEQFF
TRBV12-3/TRBV12-4	TRBJ1-2	NA	few	TGTGCCAGCAGTTTAAGGGTAGCGTCCTATGGCTACACCTTC	CASSLRVASYGYTF
TRBV20-1	TRBJ2-5	TRBD2	NA	TGCAGTGCTAGAGGCGGGACTAGCGGGCCCTATACCCAGTACTTC	CSARGGTSGPYTQYF
TRBV19	TRBJ1-1	TRBD1	once	TGTGCCAGTACCTTAATCACAGGGGGCCGAGCTTTCTTT	CASTLITGGRAFF
TRBV20-1	TRBJ2-1	TRBD2	NA	TGCAGTGCTAGACCGGGACTAGTCGGTGAGCAGTTCTTC	CSARPGLVGEQFF
TRBV7-2	TRBJ2-3	NA	NA	TGTGCCAGCAGCTCACAGTATTCAAATACGCAGTATTTT	CASSSQYSNTQYF
TRBV7-8	TRBJ2-1	TRBD2	NA	TGTGCCAGCAATTGGAGGACTAGCGGAATCAATGAGCAGTTCTTC	CASNWRTSGINEQFF
TRBV20-1	TRBJ2-3	TRBD1	NA	TGCAGTGCCGCCGACAGGGGACGCACAGATACGCAGTATTTT	CSAADRGRTDTQYF
TRBV5-1	TRBJ2-6	TRBD1	few	TGCGCCAGCAGCTTCCCTCAGCCAGGGGGTTATTCTGGGGCCAACGTCCTGACTTTC	CASSFPQPGGYSGANVLTF
TRBV20-1	TRBJ2-7	NA	few	TGCAGTGCCTCCATGGGGCGGGTTGGTGGGGCCTACGAGCAGTACTTC	CSASMGRVGGAYEQYF
TRBV29-1	TRBJ2-1	NA	NA	TGCAGCACGGACAGGGGCCGGGGGGGAGTCAATGAGCAGTTCTTC	CSTDRGRGGVNEQFF
TRBV3-1	TRBJ2-2	TRBD1	NA	TGTGCCAGCAGCCAACAGGGGACAGGAGCGAACACCGGGGAGCTGTTTTTT	CASSQQGTGANTGELFF
TRBV5-1	TRBJ2-7	NA	NA	TGCGCCAGCAGCTACCTAACTGAATACGAGCAGTACTTC	CASSYLTEYEQYF
TRBV19	TRBJ2-1	NA	NA	TGTGCCAGTAGTACTCTCGGGACCAACTCCTACAATGAGCAGTTCTTC	CASSTLGTNSYNEQFF
TRBV7-9	TRBJ1-4	NA	NA	TGTGCCAGCAGCTTAGCGGGCAGCCGAACTGAAAAACTGTTTTTT	CASSLAGSRTEKLFF
TRBV25-1	TRBJ1-1	NA	few	TGTGCCAGCAGTGGAGGGGCGCGAACTGAAGCTTTCTTT	CASSGGARTEAFF
TRBV7-8	TRBJ2-1	TRBD2	few	TGTGCCAGCAGCTTCAAGACTAGCGGGAGGCGATATGAGCAGTTCTTC	CASSFKTSGRRYEQFF
TRBV11-2	TRBJ2-2	NA	few	TGTGCCAGCAGCCTACAGGCCGGGGAGCTGTTTTTT	CASSLQAGELFF
TRBV30	TRBJ1-1	TRBD1	NA	TGTGCCTGGAGGTCCCAGGGGGTCCCTGAAGCTTTCTTT	CAWRSQGVPEAFF
TRBV20-1	TRBJ1-4	TRBD1	NA	TGCAGTGCCCACCGGACAGGGAAAGAAAAACTGTTTTTT	CSAHRTGKEKLFF
TRBV12-3/TRBV12-4	TRBJ2-1	NA	NA	TGTGCCAGCAGTTCAGGGCCCAATGAGCAGTTCTTC	CASSSGPNEQFF
TRBV19	TRBJ1-1	TRBD1	few	TGTGCCAGTAGTATTCAGGGGACAGGGAACACTGAAGCTTTCTTT	CASSIQGTGNTEAFF
TRBV7-9	TRBJ2-1	NA	NA	TGTGCCAGCAGCCCTGAGGGGGGAGTGAATTCTCGGCAGTTCTTC	CASSPEGGVNSRQFF
TRBV5-1	TRBJ2-7	TRBD2	NA	TGCGCCAGCAGCCTCGGGACTAGCGGGCTCGAGCAGTACTTC	CASSLGTSGLEQYF
TRBV29-1	TRBJ2-1	NA	many	TGCAGCGTTGTGTTTTTGGCAGACAATGAGCAGTTCTTC	CSVVFLADNEQFF
TRBV29-1	TRBJ2-7	NA	NA	TGCAGCGTTGAGACCCCGGGGCAGAACTACGAGCAGTACTTC	CSVETPGQNYEQYF
TRBV21-1	TRBJ2-5	NA	NA	TGTGCCAGCAGCAAAATGCCGCGGTTGGAGACCCAGTACTTC	CASSKMPRLETQYF
TRBV20-1	TRBJ1-2	NA	NA	TGCAGTGCTAGCAAACGGGACGGATGGAGCTATGGCTACACCTTC	CSASKRDGWSYGYTF
TRBV7-3	TRBJ2-1	NA	NA	TGTGCCAGCAGCTTCCCAGGGGGCGCGGGAGGGGTCTACAATGAGCAGTTCTTC	CASSFPGGAGGVYNEQFF
TRBV5-1	TRBJ2-7	TRBD2	few	TGCGCCAGCAGCTTCAGTGGACTAGCGGGAGAAAGTTACTTC	CASSFSGLAGESYF
TRBV5-1	TRBJ2-2	NA	NA	TGCGCCAGCAGCTCCGGGAAAAACACCGGGGAGCTGTTTTTT	CASSSGKNTGELFF
TRBV5-1	TRBJ2-7	NA	NA	TGCGCCAGCAGCTTGGACAGGGCGGGTTACGAGCAGTACTTC	CASSLDRAGYEQYF
TRBV10-2	TRBJ2-1	NA	few	TGCGCCAGCAGTGAGATTAGAAACAATGAGCAGTTCTTC	CASSEIRNNEQFF
TRBV4-3	TRBJ1-2	NA	NA	TGCGCCAGCAGCCAAGATTTGGGGGAAAGCGGATTCGGCTACACCTTC	CASSQDLGESGFGYTF
TRBV19	TRBJ1-2	NA	few	TGTGCCAGTAGTATAGCAGGGGCCACTGGCTATGGCTACACCTTC	CASSIAGATGYGYTF
TRBV6-5	TRBJ2-2	NA	few	TGTGCCAGCAGTTACTCGGGAGAGGCGGAGAACACCGGGGAGCTGTTTTTT	CASSYSGEAENTGELFF
TRBV19	TRBJ2-1	NA	NA	TGTGCCAGTAGTGATAGGCCCGGGTCCGATCTTCGGGATGAGCAGTTCTTC	CASSDRPGSDLRDEQFF
TRBV7-3	TRBJ2-3	NA	few	TGTGCCAGCAGCCCCCAGGCGTCGTCAGATACGCAGTATTTT	CASSPQASSDTQYF
TRBV7-2	TRBJ2-1	NA	many	TGTGCCAGCAGCTCCGGACCTGAGCAGTTCTTC	CASSSGPEQFF
TRBV5-6	TRBJ2-7	NA	NA	TGTGCCAGCAGCTTGGTACAGCAGAGCTCCTACGAGCAGTACTTC	CASSLVQQSSYEQYF
TRBV5-1	TRBJ2-1	TRBD2	NA	TGCGCCAGCAGCTCCCGACTAGCGGGAGGCAACAATGAGCAGTTCTTC	CASSSRLAGGNNEQFF
TRBV12-3/TRBV12-4	TRBJ2-3	TRBD2	NA	TGTGCCAGCAGCCAGACTAGCGGGCCTATAGATACGCAGTATTTT	CASSQTSGPIDTQYF
TRBV24-1	TRBJ2-1	TRBD2	few	TGTGCCACCAGTGACTTCAGCGGGAGTTTAAGCGATGAGCAGTTCTTC	CATSDFSGSLSDEQFF
TRBV20-1	TRBJ1-3	TRBD1	few	TGCAGTGCTAGAGAGGGGACAGGGTCTGGAAACACCATATATTTT	CSAREGTGSGNTIYF
TRBV19	TRBJ1-1	NA	NA	TGTGCCAGTAGTATTAGAGTGTGGGATAGCGATAACGCTGAAGCTTTCTTT	CASSIRVWDSDNAEAFF
TRBV28	TRBJ2-3	TRBD1	few	TGTGCCAGCAGTTTGGCGCAGGGGGCGAATACGCAGTATTTT	CASSLAQGANTQYF
TRBV7-2	TRBJ1-5	NA	NA	TGTGCCAGCAGCGTGGGGGTCTTTAGCAATCAGCCCCAGCATTTT	CASSVGVFSNQPQHF
TRBV7-2	TRBJ2-5	NA	NA	TGTGCCAGCAGCTTAGGCGGGACGATTAAAGAGACCCAGTACTTC	CASSLGGTIKETQYF
TRBV19	TRBJ2-6	TRBD1	NA	TGTGCCAGCTCGGACAGGGTAGTCAACGTCCTGACTTTC	CASSDRVVNVLTF
TRBV7-2	TRBJ2-3	NA	NA	TGTGCCAGCAGAAGATCCGGGCAGGGGGAGGGGAATACGCAGTATTTT	CASRRSGQGEGNTQYF
TRBV20-1	TRBJ1-1	TRBD1	NA	TGCAGTGTCGCAGGGGGGGGCGCGAGGGACACTGAAGCTTTCTTT	CSVAGGGARDTEAFF
TRBV12-3/TRBV12-4	TRBJ2-5	TRBD2	many	TGTGCCAGCAGTTTCTCCGGGACTAGCCAAGAGACCCAGTACTTC	CASSFSGTSQETQYF
TRBV5-1	TRBJ2-1	NA	NA	TGCGCCAGCAGGCAAAGTCCTGCCACTTACAGGGTGGCGGATGAGCAGTTCTTC	CASRQSPATYRVADEQFF
TRBV4-3	TRBJ1-4	TRBD1	NA	TGCGCCAGCAGCCAAGGGATTCACAGGGGAGGGGAAAAACTGTTTTTT	CASSQGIHRGGEKLFF
TRBV6-5	TRBJ1-2	NA	NA	TGTGCCAGCAGCGATTTACGGGGCTACACCTTC	CASSDLRGYTF
TRBV6-1	TRBJ2-7	TRBD1	NA	TGTGCCAGCACCTACGGGACAGGGATTGGAGGATACGAGCAGTACTTC	CASTYGTGIGGYEQYF
TRBV5-4	TRBJ2-3	TRBD1	few	TGTGCCAGCACCGGGACAGGGGGCTCAGATACGCAGTATTTT	CASTGTGGSDTQYF
TRBV4-3	TRBJ2-5	NA	few	TGCGCCAGCAGCCAAGCCGGAGGTGGGGTAGGGACCCAGTACTTC	CASSQAGGGVGTQYF
TRBV12-3/TRBV12-4	TRBJ2-3	NA	many	TGTGCCAGCAGTAAAGACGTTAGCACAGATACGCAGTATTTT	CASSKDVSTDTQYF